Listed below are T cell receptor beta chains from one sample, sequenced in a study of OX40 agonist ivuxolimab in advanced cancers. Profiling relied on immunoSEQ multiplex PCR, and the TCRdb table lists in-frame clones only, not all of them. This sample has 41,000 or so clones; around 81% occur once, and the top ten carry 35% to 45%. The input for sequencing was CD4+ or CD8+ T cells sorted from blood, taken in a trial of the OX40 agonist ivuxolimab. The receptors were gathered from an adult with an advanced solid tumor such as melanoma, head and neck, liver or kidney cancer. Each CDR3 is given with its conserved first and last residue. Each record gives: J gene, D gene, V gene, clone size, CDR3 protein, CDR3 DNA. D genes are given only for firm matches. For some rows the clone size is stated as once, few or many, or as a class when expanded; others skip it.

J: TRBJ1-4
D: TRBD1
V: TRBV4-2
size: once
CDR3: CASSQWTGNGNEKLFF
DNA: TGTGCCAGCAGCCAATGGACAGGGAACGGTAATGAAAAACTGTTTTTT

J: TRBJ2-1
D: TRBD1
V: TRBV18
size: .
CDR3: CASSPGQGNNEQFF
DNA: TGTGCCAGCTCACCGGGACAGGGGAACAATGAGCAGTTCTTC

J: TRBJ2-7
D: .
V: TRBV5-1
size: .
CDR3: CASSLDGKIYEQYF
DNA: TGCGCCAGCAGCTTGGACGGGAAAATCTACGAGCAGTACTTC

J: TRBJ1-3
D: TRBD1
V: TRBV2
size: .
CDR3: CASRGTAGNTIYF
DNA: TGTGCCAGCCGCGGGACAGCCGGAAACACCATATATTTT

J: TRBJ2-5
D: .
V: TRBV7-3
size: .
CDR3: CASSLDEHVRTQYF
DNA: TGTGCCAGCAGCTTAGATGAGCACGTGCGGACCCAGTACTTC

J: TRBJ2-3
D: .
V: TRBV19
size: .
CDR3: CASSIEARGGVDTQYF
DNA: TGTGCCAGTAGTATAGAGGCAAGGGGGGGCGTGGATACGCAGTATTTT

J: TRBJ1-4
D: .
V: TRBV6-1
size: few
CDR3: CAISEAGQHEKLFF
DNA: TGTGCCATCAGTGAGGCGGGACAACACGAAAAACTGTTTTTT

J: TRBJ2-3
D: .
V: TRBV29-1
size: .
CDR3: CSVDREGGTDTQYF
DNA: TGCAGCGTTGATCGGGAAGGGGGCACAGATACGCAGTATTTT

J: TRBJ2-3
D: .
V: TRBV2
size: once
CDR3: CASSVTDTQYF
DNA: TGTGCCAGCAGTGTTACAGATACGCAGTATTTT

J: TRBJ2-2
D: .
V: TRBV19
size: .
CDR3: CASSNRDTGELFF
DNA: TGTGCCAGTAGTAACAGGGATACCGGGGAGCTGTTTTTT

J: TRBJ2-3
D: TRBD2
V: TRBV6-5
size: .
CDR3: CASRDGGAGDTQYF
DNA: TGTGCCAGCAGGGACGGGGGGGCAGGAGATACGCAGTATTTT

J: TRBJ2-7
D: .
V: TRBV15
size: .
CDR3: CATSRAPQTFEQYF
DNA: TGTGCCACCAGCAGAGCCCCCCAGACTTTCGAGCAGTACTTC

J: TRBJ2-3
D: TRBD2
V: TRBV7-9
size: .
CDR3: CASSPTSGGRDTQYF
DNA: TGTGCCAGCAGCCCGACTAGCGGGGGCCGGGATACGCAGTATTTT

J: TRBJ1-6
D: TRBD1
V: TRBV19
size: .
CDR3: CASSTGQGASPLHF
DNA: TGTGCCAGTAGTACGGGACAGGGTGCTTCACCCCTCCACTTT

J: TRBJ1-2
D: .
V: TRBV5-1
size: few
CDR3: CASSLDRARGYTF
DNA: TGCGCCAGCAGCTTGGACAGGGCTAGGGGCTACACCTTC

J: TRBJ1-3
D: .
V: TRBV4-2
size: .
CDR3: CASSQERETSIYF
DNA: TGTGCCAGCAGCCAAGAGAGGGAGACTTCCATATATTTT

J: TRBJ2-6
D: .
V: TRBV28
size: .
CDR3: CASSLRLGGSGANVLTF
DNA: TGTGCCAGCAGTTTGCGGCTGGGGGGCTCTGGGGCCAACGTCCTGACTTTC

J: TRBJ2-7
D: TRBD1
V: TRBV4-1
size: .
CDR3: CASSRPGQGEYEQYF
DNA: TGCGCCAGCAGCCGGCCGGGACAGGGAGAATACGAGCAGTACTTC

J: TRBJ1-6
D: .
V: TRBV9
size: .
CDR3: CASTQGDYNSPLHF
DNA: TGTGCCAGCACCCAGGGTGACTATAATTCACCCCTCCACTTT

J: TRBJ2-3
D: TRBD2
V: TRBV6-5
size: .
CDR3: CASSYSGLTTDTQYF
DNA: TGTGCCAGCAGTTACTCGGGACTAACAACAGATACGCAGTATTTT

J: TRBJ2-1
D: .
V: TRBV21-1
size: .
CDR3: CASTEIRGGYNEQFF
DNA: TGTGCCAGCACCGAAATCAGGGGGGGATACAATGAGCAGTTCTTC

J: TRBJ1-6
D: TRBD1
V: TRBV6-1
size: .
CDR3: CASRGGQGGSSPLHF
DNA: TGTGCCAGCAGGGGGGGACAGGGGGGCAGTTCACCCCTCCACTTT

J: TRBJ2-5
D: .
V: TRBV2
size: .
CDR3: CASWEETQYF
DNA: TGTGCCAGCTGGGAAGAGACCCAGTACTTC

J: TRBJ2-1
D: .
V: TRBV7-3
size: .
CDR3: CASSLRGPRGSEQFF
DNA: TGTGCCAGCAGCTTAAGGGGCCCGAGGGGATCGGAGCAGTTCTTC

J: TRBJ2-7
D: .
V: TRBV28
size: .
CDR3: CASSLAGYEQYF
DNA: TGTGCCAGCAGTTTAGCGGGCTACGAGCAGTACTTC

J: TRBJ2-7
D: TRBD1
V: TRBV29-1
size: .
CDR3: CSASGQGSHEQYF
DNA: TGCAGCGCTTCGGGACAGGGGTCCCACGAGCAGTACTTC

J: TRBJ2-1
D: .
V: TRBV9
size: few
CDR3: CASSTNLGGPSYNEQFF
DNA: TGTGCCAGCAGCACCAACCTGGGGGGACCCTCCTACAATGAGCAGTTCTTC

J: TRBJ2-1
D: .
V: TRBV6-6
size: .
CDR3: CASSYQARDEQFF
DNA: TGTGCCAGCAGTTACCAGGCTAGAGATGAGCAGTTCTTC

J: TRBJ2-1
D: .
V: TRBV5-1
size: few
CDR3: CASSLTQYNEQFF
DNA: TGCGCCAGCAGCTTGACACAATACAATGAGCAGTTCTTC

J: TRBJ2-7
D: .
V: TRBV6-1
size: .
CDR3: CASSEAGGSVYEQYF
DNA: TGTGCCAGCAGTGAAGCCGGGGGCTCAGTTTACGAGCAGTACTTC

J: TRBJ2-1
D: TRBD2
V: TRBV6-6
size: .
CDR3: CASSYSSTSGAEQFF
DNA: TGTGCCAGCAGTTACTCGTCAACTAGCGGGGCTGAGCAGTTCTTC

J: TRBJ2-2
D: .
V: TRBV21-1
size: .
CDR3: CASSNRLLAGFRTGELFF
DNA: TGTGCCAGCAGCAACAGACTACTAGCGGGATTTAGGACCGGGGAGCTGTTTTTT

J: TRBJ2-2
D: .
V: TRBV14
size: .
CDR3: CASSQVFTGGGTGELFF
DNA: TGTGCCAGCAGCCAAGTTTTTACAGGTGGAGGCACCGGGGAGCTGTTTTTT

J: TRBJ2-7
D: .
V: TRBV7-8
size: .
CDR3: CASSLRSKGHEQYF
DNA: TGTGCCAGCAGCTTGCGGTCGAAGGGCCACGAGCAGTACTTC

J: TRBJ2-3
D: .
V: TRBV7-3
size: .
CDR3: CASSISQGTDTQYF
DNA: TGTGCCAGCAGCATTTCACAGGGAACAGATACGCAGTATTTT

J: TRBJ2-3
D: .
V: TRBV11-2
size: .
CDR3: CASNPPGQPRTATQYF
DNA: TGTGCCAGCAACCCACCGGGACAACCACGCACAGCTACGCAGTATTTT

J: TRBJ2-5
D: TRBD2
V: TRBV5-4
size: once
CDR3: CASSPGRGGAQETQYF
DNA: TGTGCCAGCAGCCCCGGCCGGGGAGGGGCCCAAGAGACCCAGTACTTC

J: TRBJ1-3
D: TRBD1
V: TRBV11-2
size: few
CDR3: CASSRGTGGLSGNTIYF
DNA: TGTGCCAGCAGCCGAGGGACAGGGGGTCTCTCTGGAAACACCATATATTTT

J: TRBJ1-1
D: .
V: TRBV19
size: .
CDR3: CASSHIIQGNTEAFF
DNA: TGTGCCAGTAGCCACATTATACAGGGAAACACTGAAGCTTTCTTT

J: TRBJ1-2
D: .
V: TRBV5-1
size: .
CDR3: CASSSREDYGYTF
DNA: TGCGCCAGCAGTAGCAGGGAGGACTATGGCTACACCTTC

J: TRBJ2-1
D: .
V: TRBV5-4
size: .
CDR3: CASSLGRENEQFF
DNA: TGTGCCAGCAGCTTGGGGCGTGAGAATGAGCAGTTCTTC

J: TRBJ2-3
D: TRBD2
V: TRBV7-3
size: .
CDR3: CASTKGLAGTDTQYF
DNA: TGTGCCAGCACCAAAGGACTAGCGGGAACAGATACGCAGTATTTT

J: TRBJ2-1
D: .
V: TRBV5-4
size: .
CDR3: CASSLELAPHEQFF
DNA: TGTGCCAGCAGCTTGGAGCTAGCCCCCCATGAGCAGTTCTTC

J: TRBJ2-7
D: .
V: TRBV7-7
size: .
CDR3: CASSLGPIGEQYF
DNA: TGTGCCAGCAGCTTAGGCCCCATTGGGGAGCAGTACTTC

J: TRBJ2-7
D: .
V: TRBV2
size: .
CDR3: CASTRQSYEQYF
DNA: TGTGCCAGCACCCGACAGTCCTACGAGCAGTACTTC

J: TRBJ2-2
D: TRBD1
V: TRBV6-5
size: .
CDR3: CASSITGANTGELFF
DNA: TGTGCCAGCAGCATCACAGGGGCAAACACCGGGGAGCTGTTTTTT

J: TRBJ1-5
D: .
V: TRBV5-1
size: .
CDR3: CASSFSGDSNQPQHF
DNA: TGCGCCAGCAGCTTTTCAGGGGATAGCAATCAGCCCCAGCATTTT

J: TRBJ2-1
D: .
V: TRBV7-9
size: .
CDR3: CASSGTGRSNYNEQFF
DNA: TGTGCCAGCAGCGGAACAGGGAGGTCCAACTACAATGAGCAGTTCTTC

J: TRBJ1-5
D: .
V: TRBV6-1
size: .
CDR3: CASRELRNQPQHF
DNA: TGTGCCAGCAGGGAATTGCGCAATCAGCCCCAGCATTTT

J: TRBJ1-5
D: .
V: TRBV19
size: .
CDR3: CASSIVSTYQPQHF
DNA: TGTGCCAGTAGTATAGTTTCCACTTATCAGCCCCAGCATTTT

J: TRBJ2-7
D: .
V: TRBV6-5
size: once
CDR3: CASRNGQNYEQYF
DNA: TGTGCCAGCAGAAACGGCCAGAACTACGAGCAGTACTTC

J: TRBJ2-1
D: .
V: TRBV10-1
size: .
CDR3: CASSVGPYNEQFF
DNA: TGCGCCAGCAGTGTAGGGCCTTACAATGAGCAGTTCTTC

J: TRBJ2-7
D: .
V: TRBV6-1
size: .
CDR3: CASSGAGIRSASISYEQYF
DNA: TGTGCCAGCAGTGGGGCCGGAATCCGGAGCGCGTCCATCTCCTACGAGCAGTACTTC